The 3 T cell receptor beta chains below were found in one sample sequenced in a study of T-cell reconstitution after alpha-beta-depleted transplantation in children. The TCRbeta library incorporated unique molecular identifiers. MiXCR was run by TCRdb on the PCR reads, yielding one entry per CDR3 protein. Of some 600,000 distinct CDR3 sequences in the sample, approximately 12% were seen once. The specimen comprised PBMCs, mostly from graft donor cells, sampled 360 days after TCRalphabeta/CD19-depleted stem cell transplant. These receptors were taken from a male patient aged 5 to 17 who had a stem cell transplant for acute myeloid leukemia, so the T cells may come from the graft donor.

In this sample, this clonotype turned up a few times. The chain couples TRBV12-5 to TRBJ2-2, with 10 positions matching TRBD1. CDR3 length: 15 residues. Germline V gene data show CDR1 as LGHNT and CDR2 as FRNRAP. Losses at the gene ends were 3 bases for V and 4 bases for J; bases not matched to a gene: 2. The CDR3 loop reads CASGFWTGGTGELFF. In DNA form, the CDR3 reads TGTGCTAGTGGTTTTTGGACAGGGGGCACCGGGGAGCTGTTTTTT.

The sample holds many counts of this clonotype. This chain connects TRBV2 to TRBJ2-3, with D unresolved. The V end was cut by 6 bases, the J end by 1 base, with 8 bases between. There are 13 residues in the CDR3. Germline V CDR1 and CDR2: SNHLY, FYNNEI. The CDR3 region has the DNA TGTGCCAGCAGACCCCCGGGCACAGATACGCAGTATTTT. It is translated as CASRPPGTDTQYF.

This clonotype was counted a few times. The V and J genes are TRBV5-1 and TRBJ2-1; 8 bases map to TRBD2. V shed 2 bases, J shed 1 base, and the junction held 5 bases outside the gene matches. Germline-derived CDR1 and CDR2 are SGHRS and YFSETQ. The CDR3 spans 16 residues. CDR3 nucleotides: TGCGCCAGCAGCTTTGGACTAGCCCGATCCTACAATGAGCAGTTCTTC. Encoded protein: CASSFGLARSYNEQFF. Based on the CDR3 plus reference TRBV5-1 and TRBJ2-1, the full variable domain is KAGVTQTPRYLIKTRGQQVTLSCSPISGHRSVSWYQQTPGQGLQFLFEYFSETQRNKGNFPGRFSGRQFSNSRSEMNVSTLELGDSALYLCASSFGLARSYNEQFFGPGTRLTVL.